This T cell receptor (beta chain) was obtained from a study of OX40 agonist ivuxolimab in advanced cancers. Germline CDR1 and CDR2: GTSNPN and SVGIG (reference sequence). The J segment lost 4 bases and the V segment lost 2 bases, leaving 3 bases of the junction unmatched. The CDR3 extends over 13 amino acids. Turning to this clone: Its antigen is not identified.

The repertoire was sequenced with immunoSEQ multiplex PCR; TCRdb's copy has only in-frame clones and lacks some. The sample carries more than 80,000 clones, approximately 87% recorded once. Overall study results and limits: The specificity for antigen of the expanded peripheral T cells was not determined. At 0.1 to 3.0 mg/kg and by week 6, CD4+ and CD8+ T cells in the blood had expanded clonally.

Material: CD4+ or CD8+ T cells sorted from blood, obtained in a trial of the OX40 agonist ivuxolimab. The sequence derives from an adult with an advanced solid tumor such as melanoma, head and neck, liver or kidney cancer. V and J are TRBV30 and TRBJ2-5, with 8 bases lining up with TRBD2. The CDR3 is CAWSSGGVETQYF. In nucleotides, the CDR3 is TGTGCCTGGAGTAGCGGGGGAGTAGAGACCCAGTACTTC.